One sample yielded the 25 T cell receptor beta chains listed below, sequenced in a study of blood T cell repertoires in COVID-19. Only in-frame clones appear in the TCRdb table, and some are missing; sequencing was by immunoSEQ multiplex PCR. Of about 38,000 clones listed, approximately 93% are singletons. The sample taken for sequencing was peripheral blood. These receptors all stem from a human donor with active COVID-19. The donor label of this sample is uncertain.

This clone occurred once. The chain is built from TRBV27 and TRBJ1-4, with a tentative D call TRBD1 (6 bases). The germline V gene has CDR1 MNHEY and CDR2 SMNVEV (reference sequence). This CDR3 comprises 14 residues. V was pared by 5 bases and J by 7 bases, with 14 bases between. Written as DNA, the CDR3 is TGTGCCAGCAGTCAAGCAGGGGTTACTGAAAAACTGTTTTTT. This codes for CASSQAGVTEKLFF.

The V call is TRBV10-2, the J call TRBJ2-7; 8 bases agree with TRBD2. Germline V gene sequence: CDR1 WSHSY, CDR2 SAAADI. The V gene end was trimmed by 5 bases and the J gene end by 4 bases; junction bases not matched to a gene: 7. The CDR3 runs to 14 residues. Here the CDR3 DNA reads TGCGCCAGCAGTCCGGGACTAGACCCTTACGAGCAGTACTTC. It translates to CASSPGLDPYEQYF.

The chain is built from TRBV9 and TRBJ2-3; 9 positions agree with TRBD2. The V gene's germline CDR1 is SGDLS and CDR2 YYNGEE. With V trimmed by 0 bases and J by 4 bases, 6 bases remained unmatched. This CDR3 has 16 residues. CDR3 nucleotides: TGTGCCAGCAGCGTAGCGGGGCTAGCGGGACCAGATACGCAGTATTTT. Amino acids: CASSVAGLAGPDTQYF.

The chain's CDR3 is CASSQDRGRLTPYNEQFF. The CDR3 nucleotides are TGCGCCAGCAGCCAAGATCGGGGTAGGCTAACCCCTTACAATGAGCAGTTCTTC. This chain connects TRBV4-1 to TRBJ2-1; the D gene is possibly TRBD2 (5 bases). Germline V gene lookup returns CDR1 MGHRA and CDR2 YSYEKL. The ends were cut back, 0 bases at V and 4 bases at J, with 19 bases in the middle. This CDR3 comprises 18 residues.

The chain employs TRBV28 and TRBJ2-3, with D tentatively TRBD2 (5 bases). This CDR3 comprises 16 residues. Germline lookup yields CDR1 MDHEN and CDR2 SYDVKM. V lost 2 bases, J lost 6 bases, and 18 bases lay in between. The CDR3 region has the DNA TGTGCCAGCAGTTTACCTCTTATTGCGGGCGCCGATACGCAGTATTTT. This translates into CASSLPLIAGADTQYF.

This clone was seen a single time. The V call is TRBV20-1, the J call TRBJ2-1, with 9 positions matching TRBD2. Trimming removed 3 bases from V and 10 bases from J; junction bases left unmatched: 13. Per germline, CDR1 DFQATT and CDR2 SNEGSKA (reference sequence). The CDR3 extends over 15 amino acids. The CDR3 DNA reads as TGCAGTGCTAGTTTAGCGGGAGTGTCGGTAGGGGAGCAGTTCTTC. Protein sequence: CSASLAGVSVGEQFF.

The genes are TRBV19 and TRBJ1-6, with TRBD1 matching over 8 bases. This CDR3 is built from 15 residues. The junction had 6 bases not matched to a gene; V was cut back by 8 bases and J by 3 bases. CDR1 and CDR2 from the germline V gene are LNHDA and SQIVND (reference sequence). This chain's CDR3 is CASSSGQGYNSPLHF. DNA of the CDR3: TGTGCCAGTTCTTCCGGACAGGGCTATAATTCACCCCTCCACTTT.

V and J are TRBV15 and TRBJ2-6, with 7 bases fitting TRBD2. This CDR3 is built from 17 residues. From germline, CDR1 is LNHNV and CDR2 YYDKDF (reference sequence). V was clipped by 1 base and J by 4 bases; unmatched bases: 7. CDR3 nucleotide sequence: TGTGCCACCAGCAGAGGGGGAGGGAATTACGGGGCCAACGTCCTGACTTTC. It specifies CATSRGGGNYGANVLTF.

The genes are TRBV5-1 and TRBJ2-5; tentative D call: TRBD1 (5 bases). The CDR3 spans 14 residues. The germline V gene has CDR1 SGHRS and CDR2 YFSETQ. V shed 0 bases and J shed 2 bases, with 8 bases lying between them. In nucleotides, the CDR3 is TGCGCCAGCAGCTTGGCGACAGCTCAAGAGACCCAGTACTTC. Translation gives CASSLATAQETQYF.

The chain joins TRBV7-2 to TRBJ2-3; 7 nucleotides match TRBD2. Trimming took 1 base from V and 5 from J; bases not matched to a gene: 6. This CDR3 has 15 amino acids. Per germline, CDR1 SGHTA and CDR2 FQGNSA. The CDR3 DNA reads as TGTGCCAGCAGCTTAGGGGCGGGAGTGGTAGATACGCAGTATTTT. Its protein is CASSLGAGVVDTQYF.

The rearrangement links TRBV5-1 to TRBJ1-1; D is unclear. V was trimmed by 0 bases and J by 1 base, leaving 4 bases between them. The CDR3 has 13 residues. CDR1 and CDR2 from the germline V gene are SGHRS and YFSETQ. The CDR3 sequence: CASSLAPNTEAFF. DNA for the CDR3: TGCGCCAGCAGCTTGGCTCCGAACACTGAAGCTTTCTTT.

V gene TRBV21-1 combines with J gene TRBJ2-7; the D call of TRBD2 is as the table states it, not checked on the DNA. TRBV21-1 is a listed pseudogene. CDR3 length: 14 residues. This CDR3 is CASSKCGDPYEQYF. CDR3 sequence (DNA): TGTGCCAGCAGCAAATGCGGCGACCCCTACGAGCAGTACTTC.

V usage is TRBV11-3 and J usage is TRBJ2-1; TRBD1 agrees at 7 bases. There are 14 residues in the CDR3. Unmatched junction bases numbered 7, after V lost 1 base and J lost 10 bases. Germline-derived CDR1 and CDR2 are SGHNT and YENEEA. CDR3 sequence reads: CASSLVKGAGEQFF. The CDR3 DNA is TGTGCCAGCAGCTTAGTAAAGGGGGCCGGGGAGCAGTTCTTC.

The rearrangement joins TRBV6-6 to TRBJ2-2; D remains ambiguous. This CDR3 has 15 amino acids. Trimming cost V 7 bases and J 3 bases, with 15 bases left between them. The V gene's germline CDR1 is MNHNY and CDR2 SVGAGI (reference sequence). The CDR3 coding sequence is TGTGCCAGCATCATCGGTCGAGACTACACCGGGGAGCTGTTTTTT. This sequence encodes CASIIGRDYTGELFF.

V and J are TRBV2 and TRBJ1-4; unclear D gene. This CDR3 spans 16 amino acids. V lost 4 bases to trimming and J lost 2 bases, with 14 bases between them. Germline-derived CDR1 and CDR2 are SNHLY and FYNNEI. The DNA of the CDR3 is TGTGCCAGCAGTGTCTCGGCAGGCAGCACTAATGAAAAACTGTTTTTT. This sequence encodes CASSVSAGSTNEKLFF. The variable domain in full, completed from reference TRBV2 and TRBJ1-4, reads EPEVTQTPSHQVTQMGQEVILRCVPISNHLYFYWYRQILGQKVEFLVSFYNNEISEKSEIFDDQFSVERPDGSNFTLKIRSTKLEDSAMYFCASSVSAGSTNEKLFFGSGTQLSVL.

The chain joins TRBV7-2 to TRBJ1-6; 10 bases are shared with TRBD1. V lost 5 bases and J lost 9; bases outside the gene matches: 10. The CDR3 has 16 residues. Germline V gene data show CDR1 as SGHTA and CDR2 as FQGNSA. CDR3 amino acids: CASSLDLGQGSSPLHF. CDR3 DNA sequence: TGTGCCAGCAGCCTTGACCTGGGACAGGGGAGTTCACCCCTCCACTTT. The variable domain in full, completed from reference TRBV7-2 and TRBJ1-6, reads GAGVSQSPSNKVTEKGKDVELRCDPISGHTALYWYRQSLGQGLEFLIYFQGNSAPDKSGLPSDRFSAERTGGSVSTLTIQRTQQEDSAVYLCASSLDLGQGSSPLHFGNGTRLTVT.

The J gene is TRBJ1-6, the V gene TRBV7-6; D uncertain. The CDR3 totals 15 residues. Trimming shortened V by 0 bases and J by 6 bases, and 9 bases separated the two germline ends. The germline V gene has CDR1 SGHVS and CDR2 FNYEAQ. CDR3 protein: CASSLARDFNSPLHF. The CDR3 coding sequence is TGTGCCAGCAGCTTAGCGAGGGATTTTAATTCACCCCTCCACTTT.

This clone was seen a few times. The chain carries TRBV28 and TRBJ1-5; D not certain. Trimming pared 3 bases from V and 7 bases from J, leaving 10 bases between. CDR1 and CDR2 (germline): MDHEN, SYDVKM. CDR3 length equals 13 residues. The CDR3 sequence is CASSFAEGQPQHF. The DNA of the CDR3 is TGTGCCAGCAGTTTCGCGGAGGGCCAGCCCCAGCATTTT. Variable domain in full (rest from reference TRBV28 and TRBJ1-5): DVKVTQSSRYLVKRTGEKVFLECVQDMDHENMFWYRQDPGLGLRLIYFSYDVKMKEKGDIPEGYSVSREKKERFSLILESASTNQTSMYLCASSFAEGQPQHFGDGTRLSIL.

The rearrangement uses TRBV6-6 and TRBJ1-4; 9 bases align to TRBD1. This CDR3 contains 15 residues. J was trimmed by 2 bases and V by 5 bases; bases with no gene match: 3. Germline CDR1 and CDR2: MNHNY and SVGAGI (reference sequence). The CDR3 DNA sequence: TGTGCCAGCAGTGCAACAGGGGGCACTAATGAAAAACTGTTTTTT. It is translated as CASSATGGTNEKLFF.

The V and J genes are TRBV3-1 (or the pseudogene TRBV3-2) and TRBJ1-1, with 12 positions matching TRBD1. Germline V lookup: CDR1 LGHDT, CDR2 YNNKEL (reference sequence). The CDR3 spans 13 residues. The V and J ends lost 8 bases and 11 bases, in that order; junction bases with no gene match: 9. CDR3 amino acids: CASDPGTGGGAFF. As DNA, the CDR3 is TGTGCCAGCGACCCCGGGACAGGGGGCGGCGCTTTCTTT.

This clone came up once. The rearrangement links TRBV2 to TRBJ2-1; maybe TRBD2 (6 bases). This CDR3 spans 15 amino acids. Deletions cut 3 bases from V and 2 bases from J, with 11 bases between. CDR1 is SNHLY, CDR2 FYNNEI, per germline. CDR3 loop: CASSERLAAYNEQFF. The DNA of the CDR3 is TGTGCCAGCAGTGAGAGGTTAGCGGCCTACAATGAGCAGTTCTTC. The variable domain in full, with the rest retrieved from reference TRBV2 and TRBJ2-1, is EPEVTQTPSHQVTQMGQEVILRCVPISNHLYFYWYRQILGQKVEFLVSFYNNEISEKSEIFDDQFSVERPDGSNFTLKIRSTKLEDSAMYFCASSERLAAYNEQFFGPGTRLTVL.

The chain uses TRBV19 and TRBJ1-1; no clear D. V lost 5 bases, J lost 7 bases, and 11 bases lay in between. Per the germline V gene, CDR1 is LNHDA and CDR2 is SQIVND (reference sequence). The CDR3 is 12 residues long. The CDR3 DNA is TGTGCCAGTAGTGGTCAGATAAGTGAAGCTTTCTTT. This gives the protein CASSGQISEAFF.

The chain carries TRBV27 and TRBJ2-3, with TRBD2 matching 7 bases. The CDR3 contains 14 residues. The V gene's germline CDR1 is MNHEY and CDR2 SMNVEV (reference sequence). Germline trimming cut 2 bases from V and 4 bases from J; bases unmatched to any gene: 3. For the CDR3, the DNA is TGTGCCAGCAGTTTAAGACTAGCCCCAGATACGCAGTATTTT. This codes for CASSLRLAPDTQYF.

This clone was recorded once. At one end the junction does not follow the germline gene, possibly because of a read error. The CDR3 here is CASYKQYF. The DNA of the CDR3 is TGTGCCAGCTACAAGCAGTACTTC. The chain recombines TRBV6-7 with TRBJ2-7; no definite D call. TRBV6-7 is classed as an ORF, of uncertain function. CDR3 length: 8 amino acids.

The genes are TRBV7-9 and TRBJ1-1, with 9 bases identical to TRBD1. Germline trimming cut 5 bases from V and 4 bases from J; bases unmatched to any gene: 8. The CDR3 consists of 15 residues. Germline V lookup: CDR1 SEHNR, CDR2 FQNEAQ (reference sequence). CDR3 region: CASSRGQGVGTEAFF. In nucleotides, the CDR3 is TGTGCCAGCAGCCGGGGACAGGGCGTTGGCACTGAAGCTTTCTTT.